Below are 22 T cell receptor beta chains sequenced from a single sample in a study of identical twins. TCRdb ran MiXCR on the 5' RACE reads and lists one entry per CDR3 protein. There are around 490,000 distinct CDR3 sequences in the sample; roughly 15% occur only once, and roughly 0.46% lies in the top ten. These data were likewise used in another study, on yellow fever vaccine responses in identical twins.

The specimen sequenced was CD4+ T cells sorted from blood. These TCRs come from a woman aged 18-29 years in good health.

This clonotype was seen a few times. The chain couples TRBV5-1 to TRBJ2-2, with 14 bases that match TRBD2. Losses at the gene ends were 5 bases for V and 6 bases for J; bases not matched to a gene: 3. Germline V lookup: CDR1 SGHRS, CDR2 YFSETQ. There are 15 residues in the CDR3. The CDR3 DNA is TGCGCCAGCAGGCTGGGACTAGCGGGAGCCGGGGAGCTGTTTTTT. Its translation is CASRLGLAGAGELFF.

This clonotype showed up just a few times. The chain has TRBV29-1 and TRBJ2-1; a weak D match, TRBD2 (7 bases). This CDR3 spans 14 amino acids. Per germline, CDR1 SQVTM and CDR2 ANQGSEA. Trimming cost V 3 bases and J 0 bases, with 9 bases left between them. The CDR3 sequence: CSVERGGSYNEQFF. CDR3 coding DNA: TGCAGCGTTGAGAGGGGGGGCTCCTACAATGAGCAGTTCTTC.

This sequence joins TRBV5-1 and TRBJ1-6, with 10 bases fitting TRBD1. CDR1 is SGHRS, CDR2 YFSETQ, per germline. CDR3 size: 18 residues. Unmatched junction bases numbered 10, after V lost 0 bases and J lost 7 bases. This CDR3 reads CASSLGPLTGGGNSPLHF. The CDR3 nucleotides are TGCGCCAGCAGCTTGGGCCCCCTGACAGGGGGCGGAAATTCACCCCTCCACTTT.

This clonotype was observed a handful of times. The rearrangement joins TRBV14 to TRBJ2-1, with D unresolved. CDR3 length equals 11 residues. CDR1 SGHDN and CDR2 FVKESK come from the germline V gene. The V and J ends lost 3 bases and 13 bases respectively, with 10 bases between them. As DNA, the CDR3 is TGTGCCAGCAGCCAGTCTTGGTCTCAGTTCTTC. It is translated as CASSQSWSQFF.

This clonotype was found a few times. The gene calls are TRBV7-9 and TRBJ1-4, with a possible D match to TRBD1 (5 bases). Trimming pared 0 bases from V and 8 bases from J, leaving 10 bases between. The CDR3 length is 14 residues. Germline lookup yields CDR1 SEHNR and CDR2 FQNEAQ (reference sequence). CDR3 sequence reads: CASSLAGQDEKLFF. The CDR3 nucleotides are TGTGCCAGCAGCTTAGCGGGGCAGGACGAAAAACTGTTTTTT.

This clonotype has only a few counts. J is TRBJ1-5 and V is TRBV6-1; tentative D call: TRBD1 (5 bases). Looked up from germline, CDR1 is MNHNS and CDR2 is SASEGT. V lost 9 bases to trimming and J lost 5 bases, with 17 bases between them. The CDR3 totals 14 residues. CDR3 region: CARIRAQEDQPQHF. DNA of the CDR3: TGTGCCAGAATCAGGGCTCAAGAGGATCAGCCCCAGCATTTT.

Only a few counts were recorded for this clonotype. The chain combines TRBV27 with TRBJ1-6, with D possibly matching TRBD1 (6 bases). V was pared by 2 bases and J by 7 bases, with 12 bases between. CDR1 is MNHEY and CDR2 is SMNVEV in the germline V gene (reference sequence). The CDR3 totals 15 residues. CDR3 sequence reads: CASSLTGTPNSPLHF. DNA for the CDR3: TGTGCCAGCAGTTTAACAGGGACACCAAATTCACCCCTCCACTTT.

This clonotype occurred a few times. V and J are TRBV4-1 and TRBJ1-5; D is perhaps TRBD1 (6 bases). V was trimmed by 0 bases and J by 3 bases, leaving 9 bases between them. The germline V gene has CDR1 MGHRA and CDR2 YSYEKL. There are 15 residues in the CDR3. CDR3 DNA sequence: TGCGCCAGCAGCCAAGATGGACAGCCCAATCAGCCCCAGCATTTT. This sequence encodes CASSQDGQPNQPQHF.

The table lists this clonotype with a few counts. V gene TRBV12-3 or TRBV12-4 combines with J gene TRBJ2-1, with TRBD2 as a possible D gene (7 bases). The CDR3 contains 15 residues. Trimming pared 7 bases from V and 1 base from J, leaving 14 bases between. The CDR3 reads CASTRGGLSYNEQFF. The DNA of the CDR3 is TGTGCCAGCACCCGCGGGGGCCTTTCCTACAATGAGCAGTTCTTC.

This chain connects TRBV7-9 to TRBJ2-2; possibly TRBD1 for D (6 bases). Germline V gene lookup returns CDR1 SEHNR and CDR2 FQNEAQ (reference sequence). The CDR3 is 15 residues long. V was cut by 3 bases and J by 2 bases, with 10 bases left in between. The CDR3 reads CASSFLQGNTGELFF. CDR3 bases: TGTGCCAGCAGCTTCTTACAGGGTAACACCGGGGAGCTGTTTTTT. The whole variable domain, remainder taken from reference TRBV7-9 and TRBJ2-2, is DTGVSQNPRHKITKRGQNVTFRCDPISEHNRLYWYRQTLGQGPEFLTYFQNEAQLEKSRLLSDRFSAERPKGSFSTLEIQRTEQGDSAMYLCASSFLQGNTGELFFGEGSRLTVL.

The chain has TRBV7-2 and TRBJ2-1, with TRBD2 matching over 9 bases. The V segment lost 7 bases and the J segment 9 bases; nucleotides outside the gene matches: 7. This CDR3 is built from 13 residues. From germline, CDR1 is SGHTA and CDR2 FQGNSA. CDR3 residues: CASTKTSGTEQFF. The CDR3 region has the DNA TGTGCCAGCACCAAGACTAGCGGCACTGAGCAGTTCTTC.

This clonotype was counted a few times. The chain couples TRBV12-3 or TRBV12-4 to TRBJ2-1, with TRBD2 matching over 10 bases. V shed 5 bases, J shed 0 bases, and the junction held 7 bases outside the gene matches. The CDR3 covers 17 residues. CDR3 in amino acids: CASSPGLAVSSYNEQFF. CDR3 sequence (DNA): TGTGCCAGCAGTCCCGGACTAGCGGTTAGCTCCTACAATGAGCAGTTCTTC.

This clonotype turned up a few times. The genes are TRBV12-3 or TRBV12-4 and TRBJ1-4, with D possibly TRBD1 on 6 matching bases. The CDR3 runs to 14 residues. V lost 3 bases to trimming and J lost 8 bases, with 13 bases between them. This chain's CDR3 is CASSFSGAEEKLFF. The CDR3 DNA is TGTGCCAGCAGTTTTTCAGGGGCGGAGGAAAAACTGTTTTTT.

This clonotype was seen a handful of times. The CDR3 nucleotides are TGTGCCAGCAGTCCCAGGCGCGGGCCGACAGATACGCAGTATTTT. This gives the protein CASSPRRGPTDTQYF. The gene calls are TRBV28 and TRBJ2-3; possible D gene TRBD2, 5 bases. CDR1 MDHEN and CDR2 SYDVKM come from the germline V gene. This CDR3 is built from 15 residues. The V end was cut by 5 bases, the J end by 3 bases, with 15 bases between.

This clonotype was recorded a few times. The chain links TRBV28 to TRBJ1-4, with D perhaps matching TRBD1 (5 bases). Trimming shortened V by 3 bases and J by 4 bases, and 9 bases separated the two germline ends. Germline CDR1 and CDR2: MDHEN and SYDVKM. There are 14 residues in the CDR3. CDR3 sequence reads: CASSFRGVNEKLFF. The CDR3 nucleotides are TGTGCCAGCAGTTTTAGGGGAGTTAATGAAAAACTGTTTTTT.

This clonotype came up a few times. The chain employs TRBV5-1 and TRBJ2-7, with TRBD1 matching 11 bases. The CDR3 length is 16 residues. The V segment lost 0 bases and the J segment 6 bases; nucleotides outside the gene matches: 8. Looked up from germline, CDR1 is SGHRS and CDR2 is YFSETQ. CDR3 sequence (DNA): TGCGCCAGCAGCTTGGCGGGCGGACAGGGGGCGGGCGAGCAGTACTTC. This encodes CASSLAGGQGAGEQYF.

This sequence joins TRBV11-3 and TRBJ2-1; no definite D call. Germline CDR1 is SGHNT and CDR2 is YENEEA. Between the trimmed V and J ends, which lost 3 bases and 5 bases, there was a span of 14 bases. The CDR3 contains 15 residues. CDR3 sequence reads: CASSFGRSPDNEQFF. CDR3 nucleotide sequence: TGTGCCAGCAGCTTCGGTAGGAGCCCCGACAATGAGCAGTTCTTC.

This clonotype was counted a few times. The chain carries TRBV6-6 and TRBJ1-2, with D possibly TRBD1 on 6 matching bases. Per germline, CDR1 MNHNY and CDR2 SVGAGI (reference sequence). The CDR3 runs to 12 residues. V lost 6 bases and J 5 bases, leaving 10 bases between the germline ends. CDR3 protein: CASREGGYGYTF. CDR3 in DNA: TGTGCCAGCAGAGAAGGGGGGTATGGCTACACCTTC.

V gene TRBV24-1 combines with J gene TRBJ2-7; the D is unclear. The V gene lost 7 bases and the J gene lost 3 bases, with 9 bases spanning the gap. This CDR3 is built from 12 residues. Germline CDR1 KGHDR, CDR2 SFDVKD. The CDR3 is CATSSEYYEQYF. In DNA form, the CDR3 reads TGTGCCACCAGCAGCGAATACTACGAGCAGTACTTC.

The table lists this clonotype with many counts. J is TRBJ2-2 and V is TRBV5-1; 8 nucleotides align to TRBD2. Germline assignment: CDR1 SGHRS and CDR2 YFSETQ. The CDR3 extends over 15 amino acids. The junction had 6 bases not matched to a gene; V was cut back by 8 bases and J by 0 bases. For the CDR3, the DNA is TGCGCCAGTTGGAGCGGGAGTACGAACACCGGGGAGCTGTTTTTT. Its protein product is CASWSGSTNTGELFF.

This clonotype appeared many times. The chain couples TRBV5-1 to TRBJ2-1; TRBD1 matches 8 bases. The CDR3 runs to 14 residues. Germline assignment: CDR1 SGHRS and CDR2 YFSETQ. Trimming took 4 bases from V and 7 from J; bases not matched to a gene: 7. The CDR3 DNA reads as TGCGCCAGCAGCGATCCGGGACAGGAGAATGAGCAGTTCTTC. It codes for CASSDPGQENEQFF.

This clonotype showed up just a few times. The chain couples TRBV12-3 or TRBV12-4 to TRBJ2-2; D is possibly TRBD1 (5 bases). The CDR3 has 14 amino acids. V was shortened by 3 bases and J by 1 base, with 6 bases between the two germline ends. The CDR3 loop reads CASSFDRNTGELFF. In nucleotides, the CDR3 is TGTGCCAGCAGTTTCGACAGGAACACCGGGGAGCTGTTTTTT.